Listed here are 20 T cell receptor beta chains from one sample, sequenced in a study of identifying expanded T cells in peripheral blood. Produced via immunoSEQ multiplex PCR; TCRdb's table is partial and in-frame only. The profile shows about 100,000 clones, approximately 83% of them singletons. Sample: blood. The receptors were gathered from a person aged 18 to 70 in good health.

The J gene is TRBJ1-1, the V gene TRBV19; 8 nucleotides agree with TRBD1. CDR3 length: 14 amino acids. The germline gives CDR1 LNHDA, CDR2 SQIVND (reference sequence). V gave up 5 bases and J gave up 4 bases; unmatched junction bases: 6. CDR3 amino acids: CASSLRTGTTEAFF. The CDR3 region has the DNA TGTGCCAGTAGTCTCCGGACAGGGACCACTGAAGCTTTCTTT.

The CDR3 here is CASSILATATYGYTF. In nucleotides, the CDR3 is TGTGCCAGTAGTATTTTGGCGACAGCTACTTATGGCTACACCTTC. V and J are TRBV19 and TRBJ1-2, with D possibly being TRBD1 (5 bases). The CDR3 sequence is 15 residues long. The V and J ends lost 3 bases and 5 bases respectively, with 16 bases between them. In germline, CDR1 is LNHDA, CDR2 SQIVND (reference sequence).

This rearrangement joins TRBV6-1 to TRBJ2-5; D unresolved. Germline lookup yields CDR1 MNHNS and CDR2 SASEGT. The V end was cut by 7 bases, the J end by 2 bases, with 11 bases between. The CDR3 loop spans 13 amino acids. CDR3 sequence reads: CASTYEWQETQYF. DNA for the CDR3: TGTGCCAGCACCTACGAGTGGCAAGAGACCCAGTACTTC.

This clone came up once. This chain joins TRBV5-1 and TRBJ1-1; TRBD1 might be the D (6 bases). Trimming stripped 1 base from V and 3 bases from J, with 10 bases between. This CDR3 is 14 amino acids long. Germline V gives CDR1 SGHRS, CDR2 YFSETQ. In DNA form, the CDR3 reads TGCGCCAGCAGCTTGTACAGGGAGGACACTGAAGCTTTCTTT. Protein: CASSLYREDTEAFF.

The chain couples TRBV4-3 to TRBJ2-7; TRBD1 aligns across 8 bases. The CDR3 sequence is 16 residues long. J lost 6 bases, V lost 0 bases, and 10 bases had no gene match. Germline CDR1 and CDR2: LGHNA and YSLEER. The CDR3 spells CASSQEPETGAREQYF. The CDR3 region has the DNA TGCGCCAGCAGCCAAGAACCGGAGACAGGGGCCCGCGAGCAGTACTTC.

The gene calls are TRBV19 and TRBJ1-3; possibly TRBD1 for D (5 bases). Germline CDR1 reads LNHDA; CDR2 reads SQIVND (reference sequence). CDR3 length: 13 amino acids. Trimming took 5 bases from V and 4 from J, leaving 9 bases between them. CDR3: CASSPGRGNTIYF. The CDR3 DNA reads TGTGCCAGTAGTCCGGGACGAGGAAACACCATATATTTT.

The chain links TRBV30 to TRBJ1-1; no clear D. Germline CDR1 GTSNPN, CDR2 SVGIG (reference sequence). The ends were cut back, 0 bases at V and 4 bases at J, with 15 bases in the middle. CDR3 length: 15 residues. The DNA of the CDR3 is TGTGCCTGGAGTGTCGGGAGCGCCTGGGGCACTGAAGCTTTCTTT. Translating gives CAWSVGSAWGTEAFF.

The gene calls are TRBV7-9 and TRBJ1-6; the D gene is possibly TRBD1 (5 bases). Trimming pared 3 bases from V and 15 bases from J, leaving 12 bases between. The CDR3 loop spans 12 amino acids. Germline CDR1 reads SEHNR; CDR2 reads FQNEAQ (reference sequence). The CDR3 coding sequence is TGTGCCAGCAGCTTTAGGTGGGGGGTCCTCCACTTT. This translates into CASSFRWGVLHF.

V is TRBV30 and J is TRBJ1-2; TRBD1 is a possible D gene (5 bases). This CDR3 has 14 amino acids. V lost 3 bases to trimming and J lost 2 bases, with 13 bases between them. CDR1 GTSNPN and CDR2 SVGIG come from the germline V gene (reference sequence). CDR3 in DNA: TGTGCCTGGAGGTTCTTTGGGGCCAACTATGGCTACACCTTC. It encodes CAWRFFGANYGYTF.

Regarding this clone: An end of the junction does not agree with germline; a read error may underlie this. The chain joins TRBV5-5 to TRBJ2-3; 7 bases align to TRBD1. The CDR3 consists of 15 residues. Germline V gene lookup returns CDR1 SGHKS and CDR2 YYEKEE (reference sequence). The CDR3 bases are TGTGCCAGCAGGTTGGGGACAGCCAGCACAGATACGCAGTATTTT. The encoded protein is CASRLGTASTDTQYF.

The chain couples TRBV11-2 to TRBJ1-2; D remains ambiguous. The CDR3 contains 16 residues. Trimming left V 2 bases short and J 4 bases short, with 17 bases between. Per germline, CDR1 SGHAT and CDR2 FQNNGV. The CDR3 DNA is TGTGCCAGCAGCTTATTGGATGGGAGTTATTCCTATGGCTACACCTTC. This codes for CASSLLDGSYSYGYTF.

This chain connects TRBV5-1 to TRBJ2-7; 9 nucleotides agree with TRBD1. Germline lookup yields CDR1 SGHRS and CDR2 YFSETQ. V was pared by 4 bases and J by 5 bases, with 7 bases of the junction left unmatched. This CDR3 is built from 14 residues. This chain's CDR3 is CASSPRDRENEQYF. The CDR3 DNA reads TGCGCCAGCAGCCCCCGGGACAGGGAGAACGAGCAGTACTTC.

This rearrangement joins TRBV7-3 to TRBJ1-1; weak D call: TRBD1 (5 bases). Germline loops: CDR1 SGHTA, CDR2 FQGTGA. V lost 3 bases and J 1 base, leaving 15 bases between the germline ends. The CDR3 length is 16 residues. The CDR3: CASSFRSGTANTEAFF. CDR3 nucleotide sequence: TGTGCCAGCAGCTTCAGGTCCGGGACTGCGAACACTGAAGCTTTCTTT. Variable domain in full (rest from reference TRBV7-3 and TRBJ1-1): GAGVSQTPSNKVTEKGKYVELRCDPISGHTALYWYRQSLGQGPEFLIYFQGTGAADDSGLPNDRFFAVRPEGSVSTLKIQRTERGDSAVYLCASSFRSGTANTEAFFGQGTRLTVV.

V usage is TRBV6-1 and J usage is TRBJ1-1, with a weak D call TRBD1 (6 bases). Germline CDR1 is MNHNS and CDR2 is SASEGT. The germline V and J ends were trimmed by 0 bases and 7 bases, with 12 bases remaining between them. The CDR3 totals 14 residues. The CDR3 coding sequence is TGTGCCAGCAGTGAAGCGCTAGGGGGTGTTGAAGCTTTCTTT. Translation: CASSEALGGVEAFF.

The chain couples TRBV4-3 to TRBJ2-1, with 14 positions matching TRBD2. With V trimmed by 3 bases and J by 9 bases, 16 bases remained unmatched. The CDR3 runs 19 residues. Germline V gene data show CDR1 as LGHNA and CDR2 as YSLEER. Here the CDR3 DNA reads TGCGCCAGCAGCCAGACCCCGGGACTAGCGGGGGCCTTCCTAAGTGAGCAGTTCTTC. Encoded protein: CASSQTPGLAGAFLSEQFF.

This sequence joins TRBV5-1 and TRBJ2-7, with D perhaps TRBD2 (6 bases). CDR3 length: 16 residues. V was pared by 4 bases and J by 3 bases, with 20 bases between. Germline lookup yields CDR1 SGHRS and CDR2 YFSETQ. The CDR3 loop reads CASSQPRENPFYEQYF. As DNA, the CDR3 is TGCGCCAGCAGCCAACCACGGGAGAATCCCTTCTACGAGCAGTACTTC.

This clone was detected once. CDR3 sequence: CASSSRSGGSSYEQYF. The CDR3 DNA reads as TGTGCCAGCAGCTCACGTAGCGGGGGGTCTTCCTACGAGCAGTACTTC. This sequence joins TRBV7-2 and TRBJ2-7, with 10 bases identical to TRBD2. Looked up from germline, CDR1 is SGHTA and CDR2 is FQGNSA. This CDR3 region has 16 residues. V dropped 4 bases and J dropped 1; count of bases not matched to a gene: 7.

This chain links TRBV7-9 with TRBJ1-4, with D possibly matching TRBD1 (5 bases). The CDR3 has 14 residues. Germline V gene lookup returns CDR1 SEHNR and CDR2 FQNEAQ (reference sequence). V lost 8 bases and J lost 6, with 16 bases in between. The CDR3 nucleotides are TGTGCCAGCGGGGGGATAAAGGACGATGAAAAACTGTTTTTT. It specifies CASGGIKDDEKLFF.

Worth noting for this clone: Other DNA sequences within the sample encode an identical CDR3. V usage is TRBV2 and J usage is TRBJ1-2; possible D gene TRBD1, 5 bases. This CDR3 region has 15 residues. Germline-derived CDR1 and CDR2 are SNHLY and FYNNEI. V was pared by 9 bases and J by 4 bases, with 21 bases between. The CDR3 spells CASSSVGSRGYGYTF. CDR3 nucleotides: TGTGCCAGTTCCAGTGTCGGGTCTAGGGGCTATGGCTACACCTTC.

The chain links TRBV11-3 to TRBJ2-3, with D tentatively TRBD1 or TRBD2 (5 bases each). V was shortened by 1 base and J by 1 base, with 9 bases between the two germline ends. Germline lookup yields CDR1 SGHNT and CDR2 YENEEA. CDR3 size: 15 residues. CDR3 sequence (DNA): TGTGCCAGCAGCTTAGGAGGGGACGGCACAGATACGCAGTATTTT. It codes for CASSLGGDGTDTQYF.